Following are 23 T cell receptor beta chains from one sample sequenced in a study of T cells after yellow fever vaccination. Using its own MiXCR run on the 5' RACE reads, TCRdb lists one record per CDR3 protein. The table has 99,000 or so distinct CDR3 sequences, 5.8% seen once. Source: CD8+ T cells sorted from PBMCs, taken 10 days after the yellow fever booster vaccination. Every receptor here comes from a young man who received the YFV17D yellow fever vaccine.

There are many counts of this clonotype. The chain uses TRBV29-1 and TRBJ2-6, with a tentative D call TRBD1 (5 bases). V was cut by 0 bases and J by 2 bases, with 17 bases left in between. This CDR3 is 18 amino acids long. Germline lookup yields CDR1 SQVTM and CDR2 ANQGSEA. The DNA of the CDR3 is TGCAGCGTTGAAGATTCGGCGGACACCAGTCCTGGGGCCAACGTCCTGACTTTC. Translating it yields CSVEDSADTSPGANVLTF. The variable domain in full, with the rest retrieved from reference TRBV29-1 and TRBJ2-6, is SAVISQKPSRDICQRGTSLTIQCQVDSQVTMMFWYRQQPGQSLTLIATANQGSEATYESGFVIDKFPISRPNLTFSTLTVSNMSPEDSSIYLCSVEDSADTSPGANVLTFGAGSRLTVL.

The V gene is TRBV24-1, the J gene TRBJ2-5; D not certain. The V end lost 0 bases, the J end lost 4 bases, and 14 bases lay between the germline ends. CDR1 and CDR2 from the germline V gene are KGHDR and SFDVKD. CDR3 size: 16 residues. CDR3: CATSDLGPVTRETQYF. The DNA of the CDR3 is TGTGCCACCAGTGATTTGGGGCCCGTTACAAGAGAGACCCAGTACTTC.

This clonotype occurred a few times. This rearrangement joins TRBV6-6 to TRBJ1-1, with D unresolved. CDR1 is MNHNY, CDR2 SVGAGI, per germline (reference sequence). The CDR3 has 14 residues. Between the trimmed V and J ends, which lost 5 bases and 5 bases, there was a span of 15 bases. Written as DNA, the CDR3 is TGTGCCAGCAGTCCAATAGTGGGTGGTACTGAAGCTTTCTTT. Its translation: CASSPIVGGTEAFF.

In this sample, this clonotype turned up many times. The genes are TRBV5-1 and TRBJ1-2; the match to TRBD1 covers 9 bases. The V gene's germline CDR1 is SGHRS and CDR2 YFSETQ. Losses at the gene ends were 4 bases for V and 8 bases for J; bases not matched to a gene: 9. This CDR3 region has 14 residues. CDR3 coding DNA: TGCGCCAGCAGCCTTGGGACAGGGACGAGGGGCTACACCTTC. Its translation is CASSLGTGTRGYTF.

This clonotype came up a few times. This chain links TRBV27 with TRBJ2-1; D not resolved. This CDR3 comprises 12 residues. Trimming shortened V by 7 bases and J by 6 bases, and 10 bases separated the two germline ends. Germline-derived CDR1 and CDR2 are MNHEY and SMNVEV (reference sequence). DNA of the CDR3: TGTGCCAGCAAGCAGGTAACCAATGAGCAGTTCTTC. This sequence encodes CASKQVTNEQFF.

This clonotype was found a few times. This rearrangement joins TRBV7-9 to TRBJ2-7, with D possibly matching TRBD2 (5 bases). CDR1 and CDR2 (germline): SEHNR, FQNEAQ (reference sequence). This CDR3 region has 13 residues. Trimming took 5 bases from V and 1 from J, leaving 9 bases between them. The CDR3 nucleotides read TGTGCCAGCAGCCGACCGGGGTCCTACGAGCAGTACGTC. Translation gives CASSRPGSYEQYV.

CDR3 bases: TGTGCCAGCAGCTTAGCTGCCACCAACTACGAGCAGTACGTC. Encoded protein: CASSLAATNYEQYV. The genes are TRBV11-2 and TRBJ2-7; unclear D gene. Germline-derived CDR1 and CDR2 are SGHAT and FQNNGV. Deletions cut 1 base from V and 3 bases from J, with 10 bases between. The CDR3 consists of 14 residues.

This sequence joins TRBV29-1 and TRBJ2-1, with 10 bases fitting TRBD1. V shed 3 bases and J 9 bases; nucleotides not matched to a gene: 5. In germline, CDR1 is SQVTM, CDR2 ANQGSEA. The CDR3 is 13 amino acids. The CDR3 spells CSVDRQGAFEQFF. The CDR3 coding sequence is TGCAGCGTTGATAGACAGGGGGCGTTTGAGCAGTTCTTC.

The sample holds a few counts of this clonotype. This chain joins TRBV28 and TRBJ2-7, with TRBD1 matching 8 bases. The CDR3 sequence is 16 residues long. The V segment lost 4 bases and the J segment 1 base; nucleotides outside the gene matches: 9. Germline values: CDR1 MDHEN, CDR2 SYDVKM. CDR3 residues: CASSYQTGVGSYEQYV. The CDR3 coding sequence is TGTGCCAGCAGTTACCAGACAGGGGTAGGTTCCTACGAGCAGTACGTC.

DNA of the CDR3: TGCAGCGTTGAAAACGGCGGGGGTGGCTCCTACAATGAGCAGTTCTTC. The encoded protein is CSVENGGGGSYNEQFF. The chain is built from TRBV29-1 and TRBJ2-1, with TRBD2 matching over 7 bases. CDR3 length equals 16 residues. The V segment lost 2 bases and the J segment 0 bases; nucleotides outside the gene matches: 7. Germline loops: CDR1 SQVTM, CDR2 ANQGSEA.

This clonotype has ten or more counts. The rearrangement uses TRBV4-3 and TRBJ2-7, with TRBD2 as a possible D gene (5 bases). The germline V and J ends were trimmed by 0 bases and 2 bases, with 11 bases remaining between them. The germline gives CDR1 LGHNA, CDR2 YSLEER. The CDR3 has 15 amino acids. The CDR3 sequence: CASSQDWLAAYEQYF. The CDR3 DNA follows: TGCGCCAGCAGCCAAGATTGGCTAGCCGCCTACGAGCAGTACTTC.

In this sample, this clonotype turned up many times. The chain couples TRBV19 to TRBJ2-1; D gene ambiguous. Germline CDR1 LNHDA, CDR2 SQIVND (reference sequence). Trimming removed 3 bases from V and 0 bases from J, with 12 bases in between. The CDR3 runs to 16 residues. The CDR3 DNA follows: TGTGCCAGTAGTATTTTCCAGGTCGGCTCCTACAATGAGCAGTTCTTC. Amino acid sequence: CASSIFQVGSYNEQFF.

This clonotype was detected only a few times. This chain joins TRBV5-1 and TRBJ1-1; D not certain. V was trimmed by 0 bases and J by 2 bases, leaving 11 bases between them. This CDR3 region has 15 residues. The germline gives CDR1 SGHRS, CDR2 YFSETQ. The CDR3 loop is CASSLVGVGNTEAFF. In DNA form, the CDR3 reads TGCGCCAGCAGCTTGGTTGGGGTCGGAAACACTGAAGCTTTCTTT.

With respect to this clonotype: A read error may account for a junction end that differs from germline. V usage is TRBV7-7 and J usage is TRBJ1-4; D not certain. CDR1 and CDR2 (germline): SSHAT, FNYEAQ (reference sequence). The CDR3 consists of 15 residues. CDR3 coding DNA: TGTGCTAGCAGTCTGACACTTAGTTTTAATGAAAAACTGTTTTTT. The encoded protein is CASSLTLSFNEKLFF.

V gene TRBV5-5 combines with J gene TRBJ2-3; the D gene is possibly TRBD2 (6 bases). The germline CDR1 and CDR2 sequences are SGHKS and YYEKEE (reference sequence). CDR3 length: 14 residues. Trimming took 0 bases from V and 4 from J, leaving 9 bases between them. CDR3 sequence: CASSLVGGPDTQYF. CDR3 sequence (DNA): TGTGCCAGCAGCTTGGTGGGGGGACCAGATACGCAGTATTTT.

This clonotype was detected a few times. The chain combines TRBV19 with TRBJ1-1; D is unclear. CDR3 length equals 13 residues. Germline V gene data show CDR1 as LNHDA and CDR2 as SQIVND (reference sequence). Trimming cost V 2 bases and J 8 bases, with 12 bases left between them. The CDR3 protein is CASSIQVGSEAFF. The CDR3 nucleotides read TGTGCCAGTAGTATACAGGTAGGATCCGAAGCTTTCTTT. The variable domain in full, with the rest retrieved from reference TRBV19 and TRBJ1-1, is DGGITQSPKYLFRKEGQNVTLSCEQNLNHDAMYWYRQDPGQGLRLIYYSQIVNDFQKGDIAEGYSVSREKKESFPLTVTSAQKNPTAFYLCASSIQVGSEAFFGQGTRLTVV.

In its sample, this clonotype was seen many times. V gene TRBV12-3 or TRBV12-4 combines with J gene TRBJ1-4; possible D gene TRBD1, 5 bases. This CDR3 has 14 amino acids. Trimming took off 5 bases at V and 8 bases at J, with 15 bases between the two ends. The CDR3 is CASSPAQRGEKLFF. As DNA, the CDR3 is TGTGCCAGCAGTCCGGCCCAGAGGGGCGAAAAACTGTTTTTT.

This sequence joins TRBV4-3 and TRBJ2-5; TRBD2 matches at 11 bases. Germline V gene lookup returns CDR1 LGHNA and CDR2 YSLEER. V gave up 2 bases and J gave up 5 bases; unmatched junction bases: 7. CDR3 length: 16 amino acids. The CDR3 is CASSQQLAGAEETQYF. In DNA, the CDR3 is TGCGCCAGCAGCCAACAACTAGCGGGGGCCGAGGAGACCCAGTACTTC.

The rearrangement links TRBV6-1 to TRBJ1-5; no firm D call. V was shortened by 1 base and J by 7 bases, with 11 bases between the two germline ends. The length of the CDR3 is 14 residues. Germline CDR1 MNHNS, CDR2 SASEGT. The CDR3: CASSEGAGGQPQHF. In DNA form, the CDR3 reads TGTGCCAGCAGTGAAGGGGCAGGTGGGCAGCCCCAGCATTTT.

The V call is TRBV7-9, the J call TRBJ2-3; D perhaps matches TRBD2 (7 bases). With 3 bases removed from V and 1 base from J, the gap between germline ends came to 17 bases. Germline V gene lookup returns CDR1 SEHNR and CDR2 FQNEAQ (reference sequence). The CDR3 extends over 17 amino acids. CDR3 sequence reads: CASSFSQGRARTDTQYF. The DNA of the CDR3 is TGTGCCAGCAGCTTCTCTCAGGGGAGGGCACGCACAGATACGCAGTATTTT.

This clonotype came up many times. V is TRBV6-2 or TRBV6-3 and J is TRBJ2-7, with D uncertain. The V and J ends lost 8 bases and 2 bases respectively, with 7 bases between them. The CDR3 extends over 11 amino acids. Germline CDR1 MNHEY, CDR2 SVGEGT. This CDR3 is CASGVAYEQYV. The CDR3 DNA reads TGTGCCAGCGGTGTCGCCTACGAGCAGTACGTC.

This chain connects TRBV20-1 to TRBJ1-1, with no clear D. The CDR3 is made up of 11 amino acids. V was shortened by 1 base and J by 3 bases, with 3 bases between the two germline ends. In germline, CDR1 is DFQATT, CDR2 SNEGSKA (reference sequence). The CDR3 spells CSARVYTEAFF. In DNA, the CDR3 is TGCAGTGCTAGAGTGTACACTGAAGCTTTCTTT.

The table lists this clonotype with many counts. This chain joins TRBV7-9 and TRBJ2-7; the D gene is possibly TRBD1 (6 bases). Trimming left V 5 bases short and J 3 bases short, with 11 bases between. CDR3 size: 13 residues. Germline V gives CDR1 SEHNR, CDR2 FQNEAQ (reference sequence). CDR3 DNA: TGTGCCAGCAGCCCCCGCAGGGGCTACGAGCAGTACGTC. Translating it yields CASSPRRGYEQYV.